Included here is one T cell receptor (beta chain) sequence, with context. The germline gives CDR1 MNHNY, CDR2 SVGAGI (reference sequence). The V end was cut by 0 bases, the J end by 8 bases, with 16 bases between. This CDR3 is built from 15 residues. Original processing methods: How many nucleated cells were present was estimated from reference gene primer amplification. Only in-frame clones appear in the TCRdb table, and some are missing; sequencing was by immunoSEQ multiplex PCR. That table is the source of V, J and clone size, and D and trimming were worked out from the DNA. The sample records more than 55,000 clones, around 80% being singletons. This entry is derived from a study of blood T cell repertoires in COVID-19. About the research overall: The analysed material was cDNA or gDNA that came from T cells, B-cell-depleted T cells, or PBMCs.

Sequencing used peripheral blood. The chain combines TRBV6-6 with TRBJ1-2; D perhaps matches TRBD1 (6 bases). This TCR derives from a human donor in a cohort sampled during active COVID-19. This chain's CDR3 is CASSYSIQGSYGYTF. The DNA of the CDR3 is TGTGCCAGCAGTTACTCGATACAGGGATCATACGGCTACACCTTC.